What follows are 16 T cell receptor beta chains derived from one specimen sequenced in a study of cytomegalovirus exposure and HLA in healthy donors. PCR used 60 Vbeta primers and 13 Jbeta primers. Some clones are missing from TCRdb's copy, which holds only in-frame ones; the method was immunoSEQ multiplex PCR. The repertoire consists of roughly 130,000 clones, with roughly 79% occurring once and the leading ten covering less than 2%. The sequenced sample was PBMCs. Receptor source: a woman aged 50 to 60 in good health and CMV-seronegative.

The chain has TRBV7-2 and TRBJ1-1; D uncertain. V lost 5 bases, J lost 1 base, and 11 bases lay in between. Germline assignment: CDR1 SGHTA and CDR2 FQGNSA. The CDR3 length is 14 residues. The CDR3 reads CASSLVEGNTEAFF. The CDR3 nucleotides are TGTGCCAGCAGCCTGGTTGAGGGGAACACTGAAGCTTTCTTT.

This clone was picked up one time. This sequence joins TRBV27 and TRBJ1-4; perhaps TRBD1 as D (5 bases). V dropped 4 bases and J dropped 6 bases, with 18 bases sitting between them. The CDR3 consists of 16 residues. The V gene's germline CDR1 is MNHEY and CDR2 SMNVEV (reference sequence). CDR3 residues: CASSSLVAGNYEKLFF. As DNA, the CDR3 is TGTGCCAGCAGTTCCCTGGTGGCAGGGAACTATGAAAAACTGTTTTTT.

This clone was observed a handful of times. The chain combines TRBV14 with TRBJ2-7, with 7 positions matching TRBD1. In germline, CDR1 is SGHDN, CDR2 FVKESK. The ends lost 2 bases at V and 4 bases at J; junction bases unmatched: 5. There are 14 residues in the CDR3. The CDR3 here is CASSQLGQLYEQYV. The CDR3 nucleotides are TGTGCCAGCAGCCAATTGGGACAGCTTTACGAGCAGTACGTC.

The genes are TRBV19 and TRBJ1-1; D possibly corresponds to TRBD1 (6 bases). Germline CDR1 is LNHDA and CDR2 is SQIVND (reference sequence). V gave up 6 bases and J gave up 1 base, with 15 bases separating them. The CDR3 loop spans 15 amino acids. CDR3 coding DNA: TGTGCCAGTAGGTTATACTTACAGGGGAACACTGAAGCTTTCTTT. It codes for CASRLYLQGNTEAFF.

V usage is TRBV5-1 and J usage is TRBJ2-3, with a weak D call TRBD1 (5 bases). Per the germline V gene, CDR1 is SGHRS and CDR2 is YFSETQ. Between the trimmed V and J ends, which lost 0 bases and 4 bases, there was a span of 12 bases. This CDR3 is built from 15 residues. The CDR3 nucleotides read TGCGCCAGCAGCTTGGGAGCAGGGTTCTCAGATACGCAGTATTTT. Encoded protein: CASSLGAGFSDTQYF.

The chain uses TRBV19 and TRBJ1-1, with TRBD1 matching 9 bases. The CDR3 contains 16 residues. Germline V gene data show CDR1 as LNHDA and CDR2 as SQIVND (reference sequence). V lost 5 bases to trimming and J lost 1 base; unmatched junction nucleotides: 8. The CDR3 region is CASSVTGGRGNTEAFF. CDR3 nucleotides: TGTGCCAGTAGTGTCACAGGGGGCAGGGGGAACACTGAAGCTTTCTTT.

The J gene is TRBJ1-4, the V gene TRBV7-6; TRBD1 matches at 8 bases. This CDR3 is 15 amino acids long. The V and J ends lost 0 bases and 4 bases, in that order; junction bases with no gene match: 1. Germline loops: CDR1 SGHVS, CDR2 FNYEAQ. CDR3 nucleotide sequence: TGTGCCAGCAGCTTAGCTGGGACAGGTAATGAAAAACTGTTTTTT. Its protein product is CASSLAGTGNEKLFF.

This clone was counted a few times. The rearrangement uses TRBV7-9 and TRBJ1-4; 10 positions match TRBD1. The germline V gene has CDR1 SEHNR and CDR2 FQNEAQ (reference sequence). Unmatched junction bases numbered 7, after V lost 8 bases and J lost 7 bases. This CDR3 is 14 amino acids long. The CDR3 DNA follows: TGTGCCAGCCGGGAGACAGGGGGCTTTGAAAAACTGTTTTTT. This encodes CASRETGGFEKLFF. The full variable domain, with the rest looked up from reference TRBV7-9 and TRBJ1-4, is DTGVSQNPRHKITKRGQNVTFRCDPISEHNRLYWYRQTLGQGPEFLTYFQNEAQLEKSRLLSDRFSAERPKGSFSTLEIQRTEQGDSAMYLCASRETGGFEKLFFGSGTQLSVL.

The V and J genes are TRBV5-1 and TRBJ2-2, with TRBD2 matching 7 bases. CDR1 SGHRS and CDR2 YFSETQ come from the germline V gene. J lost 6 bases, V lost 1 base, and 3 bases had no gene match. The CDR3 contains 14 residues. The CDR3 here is CASSLTGLPGELFF. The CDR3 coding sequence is TGCGCCAGCAGCTTGACGGGACTACCCGGGGAGCTGTTTTTT.

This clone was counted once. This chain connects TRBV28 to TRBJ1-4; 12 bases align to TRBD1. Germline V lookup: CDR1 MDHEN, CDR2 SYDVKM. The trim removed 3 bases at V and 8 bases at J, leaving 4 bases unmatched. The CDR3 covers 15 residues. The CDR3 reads CASSLGGQGAEKLFF. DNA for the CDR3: TGTGCCAGCAGTTTGGGGGGACAGGGGGCAGAAAAACTGTTTTTT. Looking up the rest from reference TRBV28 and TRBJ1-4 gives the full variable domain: DVKVTQSSRYLVKRTGEKVFLECVQDMDHENMFWYRQDPGLGLRLIYFSYDVKMKEKGDIPEGYSVSREKKERFSLILESASTNQTSMYLCASSLGGQGAEKLFFGSGTQLSVL.

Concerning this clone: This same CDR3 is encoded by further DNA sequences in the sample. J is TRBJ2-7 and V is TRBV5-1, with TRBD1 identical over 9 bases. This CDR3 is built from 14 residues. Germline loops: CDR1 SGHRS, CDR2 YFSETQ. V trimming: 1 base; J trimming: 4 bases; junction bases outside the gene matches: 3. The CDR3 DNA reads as TGCGCCAGCAGCTTGCTGGGACAGGGTTACGAGCAGTACTTC. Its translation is CASSLLGQGYEQYF.

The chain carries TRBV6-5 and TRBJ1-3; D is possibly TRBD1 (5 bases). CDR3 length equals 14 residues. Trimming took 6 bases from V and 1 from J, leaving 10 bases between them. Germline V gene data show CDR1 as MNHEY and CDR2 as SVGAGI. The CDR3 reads CASRQGGSGNTIYF. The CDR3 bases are TGTGCCAGCAGGCAGGGAGGGTCTGGAAACACCATATATTTT.

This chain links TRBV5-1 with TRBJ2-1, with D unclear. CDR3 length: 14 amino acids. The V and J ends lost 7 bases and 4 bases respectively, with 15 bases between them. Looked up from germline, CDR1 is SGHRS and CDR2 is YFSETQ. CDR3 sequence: CASHMGQSYNEQFF. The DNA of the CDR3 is TGCGCCAGCCACATGGGCCAATCTTACAATGAGCAGTTCTTC.

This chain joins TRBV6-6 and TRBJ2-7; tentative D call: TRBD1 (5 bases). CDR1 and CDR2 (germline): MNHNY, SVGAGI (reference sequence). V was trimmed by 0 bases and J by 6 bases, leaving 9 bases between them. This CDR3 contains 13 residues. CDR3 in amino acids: CASSYSVTAEQYF. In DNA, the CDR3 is TGTGCCAGCAGTTACTCGGTGACAGCCGAGCAGTACTTC.

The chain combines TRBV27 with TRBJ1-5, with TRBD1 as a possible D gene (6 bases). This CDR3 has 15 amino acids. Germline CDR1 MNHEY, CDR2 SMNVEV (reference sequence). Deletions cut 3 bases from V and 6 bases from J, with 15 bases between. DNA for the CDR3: TGTGCCAGCAGTTTTGAGGGTAGGGGGACTCAGCCCCAGCATTTT. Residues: CASSFEGRGTQPQHF.

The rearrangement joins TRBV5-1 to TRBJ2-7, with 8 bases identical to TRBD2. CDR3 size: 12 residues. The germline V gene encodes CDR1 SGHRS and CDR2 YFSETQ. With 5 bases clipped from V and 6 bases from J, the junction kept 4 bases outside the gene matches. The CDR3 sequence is CASRGSGTEQYF. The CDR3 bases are TGCGCCAGCAGAGGTAGCGGGACCGAGCAGTACTTC. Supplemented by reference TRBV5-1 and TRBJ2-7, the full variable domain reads KAGVTQTPRYLIKTRGQQVTLSCSPISGHRSVSWYQQTPGQGLQFLFEYFSETQRNKGNFPGRFSGRQFSNSRSEMNVSTLELGDSALYLCASRGSGTEQYFGPGTRLTVT.